This TCR beta chain emerged from a study of regulatory T cells in long-lasting Graves disease. Study-wide results and caveats: Small numbers of samples may have cut accuracy. Sampling was limited to peripheral blood rather than thyroid tissue. Persistent disease was associated with favored TRBV28 usage and with favored use of TRBJ1-2 and TRBJ2-5.

V lost 5 bases and J lost 1, with 12 bases in between. The CDR3 length is 14 residues. From germline, CDR1 is DFQATT and CDR2 SNEGSKA (reference sequence). Indicated time point: persistent/refractory GD, antithyroid drugs over 5 years with positive TRAb. The TCR library used RNA extracted from PBMCs. Patients met American Thyroid Association criteria for Graves' disease. In building TCR beta libraries, iRepertoire HTBI primers were used together with Arm-PCR of CDR3 regions. TCRdb fed the multiplex PCR reads into MiXCR, producing one record per CDR3 protein. This sample has some 420,000 distinct CDR3 sequences, with approximately 23% found just once. This clonotype was picked up a small number of times. Its antigen remains unidentified.

The sample in question was peripheral blood mononuclear cells (PBMCs), obtained when the disease was refractory, from a patient treated with antithyroid drugs. This chain uses TRBV20-1 with TRBJ2-4; D may be TRBD2 (5 bases). The TCR was taken from a female donor with Graves disease. The CDR3, as DNA: TGCAGTGCTTGGAAGGGCGGGGCCAAAAACATTCAGTACTTC. This translates into CSAWKGGAKNIQYF.